The source of this T cell receptor beta chain is a study of T-cell reconstitution after alpha-beta-depleted transplantation in children. A TCRbeta library incorporating unique molecular identifiers was prepared. TCRdb analysed the PCR reads with MiXCR anew, one entry per CDR3 protein. The sample contains about 250,000 distinct CDR3 sequences, 20% to 30% of which appear only once. CDR1 is DFQATT and CDR2 is SNEGSKA in the germline V gene (reference sequence). CDR3 size: 11 residues. V lost 2 bases and J lost 7, with 6 bases in between. This clonotype originated in a female patient aged 2-15 years who had a stem cell transplant for congenital amegakaryocytic thrombocytopenia, so the T cells may come from the graft donor. The material sequenced was PBMCs, mostly from graft donor cells, taken 360 days after TCRalphabeta/CD19-depleted stem cell transplant. This chain uses TRBV20-1 with TRBJ2-1; D ambiguous. For the CDR3, the DNA is TGCAGTGCTAGACGACTGAATGAGCAGTTCTTC. Its protein product is CSARRLNEQFF.